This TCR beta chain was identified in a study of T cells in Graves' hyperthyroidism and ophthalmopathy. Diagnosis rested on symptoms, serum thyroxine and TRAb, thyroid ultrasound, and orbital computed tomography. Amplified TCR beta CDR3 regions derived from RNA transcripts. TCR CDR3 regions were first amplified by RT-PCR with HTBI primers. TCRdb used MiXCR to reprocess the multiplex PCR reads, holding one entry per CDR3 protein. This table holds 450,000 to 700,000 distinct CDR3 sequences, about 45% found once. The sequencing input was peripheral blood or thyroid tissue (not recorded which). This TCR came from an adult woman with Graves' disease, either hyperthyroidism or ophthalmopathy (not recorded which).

Written as DNA, the CDR3 is TGTGCCAGCAGTTCTAGCGGGAGGGAGGGGGAGACCCAGTACTTC. Translating it yields CASSSSGREGETQYF. This rearrangement joins TRBV2 to TRBJ2-5, with 12 bases that match TRBD2. This CDR3 region has 15 residues. The V segment lost 5 bases and the J segment 5 bases; nucleotides outside the gene matches: 6. CDR1 is SNHLY and CDR2 is FYNNEI in the germline V gene.